One and the same sample provided the 20 T cell receptor beta chains below, sequenced in a study of blood T cell repertoires in COVID-19 (dated by TCRdb to 2020 to 2022). Library method: the immunoSEQ multiplex PCR assay. What TCRdb holds here is the immuneACCESS table cut down to in-frame rearrangements. Part of the clones is not present; checked against another copy, under half of the missing clones reflect an unresolved V gene, and the others are unexplained. This sample is represented by roughly 200,000 clones; roughly 84% of them were singletons. The top ten clones comprise about 5% of the sample. The sample consisted of peripheral blood. Receptors originate from a woman aged 80 or over with acute or convalescent COVID-19.

Only one count was recorded for this clone. The rearrangement joins TRBV30 to TRBJ1-1; D not certain. CDR3 length: 14 residues. From germline, CDR1 is GTSNPN and CDR2 SVGIG (reference sequence). V was clipped by 3 bases and J by 0 bases, with 11 bases between them. CDR3 in amino acids: CAWRGEAMNTEAFF. For the CDR3, the DNA is TGTGCCTGGAGAGGAGAAGCCATGAACACTGAAGCTTTCTTT.

The chain is built from TRBV2 and TRBJ2-7; 12 bases map to TRBD1. V shed 4 bases and J 6 bases; nucleotides not matched to a gene: 4. This CDR3 has 14 residues. Germline CDR1 SNHLY, CDR2 FYNNEI. The CDR3 DNA follows: TGTGCCAGCAGTGGGGACAGGGGGCATGGCGAGCAGTACTTC. Protein: CASSGDRGHGEQYF.

The rearrangement joins TRBV2 to TRBJ2-5, with TRBD2 matching 7 bases. V was clipped by 6 bases and J by 2 bases; unmatched bases: 6. CDR1 and CDR2 (germline): SNHLY, FYNNEI. There are 14 residues in the CDR3. The CDR3 DNA reads TGTGCCAGCAGGGGGGGGTCAGGGCAAGAGACCCAGTACTTC. Its translation: CASRGGSGQETQYF.

J is TRBJ2-1 and V is TRBV7-2; 7 positions agree with TRBD1. Germline V lookup: CDR1 SGHTA, CDR2 FQGNSA. J was trimmed by 9 bases and V by 7 bases; bases with no gene match: 12. The CDR3 spans 14 residues. The DNA of the CDR3 is TGTGCCAGCAACGTACAGGGGAGCTTGGGTGAGCAGTTCTTC. It is translated as CASNVQGSLGEQFF. The whole variable domain, filled in from reference TRBV7-2 and TRBJ2-1, reads GAGVSQSPSNKVTEKGKDVELRCDPISGHTALYWYRQSLGQGLEFLIYFQGNSAPDKSGLPSDRFSAERTGGSVSTLTIQRTQQEDSAVYLCASNVQGSLGEQFFGPGTRLTVL.

The V call is TRBV11-2, the J call TRBJ2-7, with TRBD2 matching over 10 bases. CDR3 size: 16 residues. CDR1 is SGHAT and CDR2 is FQNNGV in the germline V gene. With 1 base clipped from V and 1 base from J, the junction kept 4 bases outside the gene matches. This CDR3 reads CASSLVRTSGSYEQYF. CDR3 sequence (DNA): TGTGCCAGCAGCTTAGTACGGACTAGCGGATCCTACGAGCAGTACTTC.

CDR3 sequence reads: CASSDITGGDSPLHF. The CDR3 nucleotides read TGCGCCAGCAGCGATATAACAGGGGGGGATTCACCCCTCCACTTT. The genes are TRBV5-1 and TRBJ1-6, with TRBD1 matching over 8 bases. Losses at the gene ends were 4 bases for V and 8 bases for J; bases not matched to a gene: 8. The CDR3 has 15 residues. CDR1 SGHRS and CDR2 YFSETQ come from the germline V gene.

This clone appeared a few times. The J gene is TRBJ2-3, the V gene TRBV7-3; TRBD1 is a possible D gene (6 bases). Deletions cut 4 bases from V and 4 bases from J, with 18 bases between. The CDR3 has 16 residues. From germline, CDR1 is SGHTA and CDR2 FQGTGA. DNA for the CDR3: TGTGCCAGCAGCTCGCCCGGATCGACAGGTCCAGATACGCAGTATTTT. Protein sequence: CASSSPGSTGPDTQYF.

The chain is built from TRBV28 and TRBJ2-5; D may be TRBD2 (6 bases). V lost 6 bases and J 5 bases, leaving 19 bases between the germline ends. The CDR3 runs 15 residues. Germline V gene sequence: CDR1 MDHEN, CDR2 SYDVKM. CDR3 in amino acids: CASSPVLGGQETQYF. The CDR3 bases are TGTGCCAGCAGCCCCGTTCTGGGAGGTCAGGAGACCCAGTACTTC.

This clone was found a few times. The chain carries TRBV28 and TRBJ2-5, with D possibly TRBD2 on 5 matching bases. CDR3 length: 10 amino acids. Germline CDR1 MDHEN, CDR2 SYDVKM. The CDR3 loop reads CVTGKETQYF. As DNA, the CDR3 is TGTGTAACGGGGAAGGAGACCCAGTACTTC.

The chain links TRBV21-1 to TRBJ1-2; the D segment call TRBD1 is taken from the table without a DNA check. TRBV21-1 is a pseudogene. CDR3 length equals 11 residues. The CDR3 sequence is CASQQVGGYTF. CDR3 DNA sequence: TGTGCCAGCCAACAGGTGGGTGGCTACACCTTC.

This rearrangement joins TRBV2 to TRBJ2-7; weak D call: TRBD2 (5 bases). The V end was cut by 4 bases, the J end by 5 bases, with 15 bases between. The CDR3 extends over 14 amino acids. Germline lookup yields CDR1 SNHLY and CDR2 FYNNEI. This CDR3 is CASSVVGEDDEQYF. The CDR3 region has the DNA TGTGCCAGCAGTGTTGTGGGAGAAGACGACGAGCAGTACTTC.

The rearrangement joins TRBV4-3 to TRBJ1-2; 10 positions agree with TRBD1. V trimming: 0 bases; J trimming: 7 bases; junction bases outside the gene matches: 8. Germline V gene sequence: CDR1 LGHNA, CDR2 YSLEER. The CDR3 has 16 residues. This CDR3 reads CASSQEGTGDLGGYTF. Here the CDR3 DNA reads TGCGCCAGCAGCCAAGAGGGGACAGGGGATTTGGGTGGCTACACCTTC.

The V and J genes are TRBV5-1 and TRBJ2-7; D is perhaps TRBD1 (7 bases). CDR3 size: 14 residues. Trimming removed 2 bases at V and 6 bases at J, with 15 bases between. Germline CDR1 is SGHRS and CDR2 is YFSETQ. In DNA, the CDR3 is TGCGCCAGCAGCTTTGGGACAGAGGGGGGCGAGCAGTACTTC. It is translated as CASSFGTEGGEQYF.

This clone was picked up a small number of times. This chain uses TRBV30 with TRBJ2-3; 12 bases align to TRBD2. This CDR3 comprises 15 residues. Losses at the gene ends were 2 bases for V and 5 bases for J; bases not matched to a gene: 5. Per germline, CDR1 GTSNPN and CDR2 SVGIG (reference sequence). The CDR3 spells CAWSTWGLAGDTQYF. The CDR3 coding sequence is TGTGCCTGGAGTACATGGGGACTAGCGGGAGATACGCAGTATTTT. The full variable domain, completed using reference TRBV30 and TRBJ2-3, is SQTIHQWPATLVQPVGSPLSLECTVEGTSNPNLYWYRQAAGRGLQLLFYSVGIGQISSEVPQNLSASRPQDRQFILSSKKLLLSDSGFYLCAWSTWGLAGDTQYFGPGTRLTVL.

CDR3 in amino acids: CASSLPSLTGHNEQFF. The DNA of the CDR3 is TGCGCCAGCAGCCTCCCGTCCCTGACAGGACACAATGAGCAGTTCTTC. The V gene is TRBV5-1, the J gene TRBJ2-1; D might be TRBD1 (6 bases). CDR1 is SGHRS and CDR2 is YFSETQ in the germline V gene. V lost 4 bases to trimming and J lost 5 bases, with 19 bases between them. The CDR3 is 16 residues long.

V is TRBV21-1 and J is TRBJ1-5; TRBD1 is the table's D call, not checked against the DNA. TRBV21-1 is marked as a pseudogene. This CDR3 is 15 amino acids long. CDR3 loop: CASNIDRDSNQPQHF. The CDR3 region has the DNA TGTGCCAGCAATATAGACAGGGATAGCAATCAGCCCCAGCATTTT.

This clone came up a few times. This chain connects TRBV2 to TRBJ2-7; TRBD1 is a possible D gene (5 bases). The CDR3 totals 13 residues. Per germline, CDR1 SNHLY and CDR2 FYNNEI. The V and J ends lost 6 bases and 1 base respectively, with 10 bases between them. The CDR3 reads CASRETGSYEQYF. In DNA form, the CDR3 reads TGTGCCAGCAGGGAAACAGGATCCTACGAGCAGTACTTC.

The chain is built from TRBV7-9 and TRBJ2-3; TRBD2 matches at 9 bases. The CDR3 contains 14 residues. Germline-derived CDR1 and CDR2 are SEHNR and FQNEAQ (reference sequence). V lost 5 bases and J lost 3; bases outside the gene matches: 3. This CDR3 is CASSVTSGTDTQYF. The CDR3 nucleotides read TGTGCCAGCAGCGTAACTAGCGGGACAGATACGCAGTATTTT.

The chain is built from TRBV9 and TRBJ2-1; 11 bases are a match to TRBD2. With V trimmed by 4 bases and J by 0 bases, 18 bases remained unmatched. CDR1 SGDLS and CDR2 YYNGEE come from the germline V gene. CDR3 length equals 21 residues. The CDR3 spells CASSPRRTGLAALSSYNEQFF. The CDR3 coding sequence is TGTGCCAGCAGCCCTCGCCGCACGGGACTAGCGGCTTTGAGCTCCTACAATGAGCAGTTCTTC. The entire variable domain, with the rest obtained from reference TRBV9 and TRBJ2-1, is as follows: DSGVTQTPKHLITATGQRVTLRCSPRSGDLSVYWYQQSLDQGLQFLIQYYNGEERAKGNILERFSAQQFPDLHSELNLSSLELGDSALYFCASSPRRTGLAALSSYNEQFFGPGTRLTVL.

This clone was seen just once. The DNA of the CDR3 is TGTGCCAGCAGCTCCCCGACAGGGGGCGCGACAGATACGCAGTATTTT. Translating it yields CASSSPTGGATDTQYF. This chain uses TRBV7-2 with TRBJ2-3; the match to TRBD1 covers 10 bases. The CDR3 spans 16 residues. From germline, CDR1 is SGHTA and CDR2 FQGNSA. J was trimmed by 3 bases and V by 4 bases; bases with no gene match: 7. The complete variable domain, with remaining parts taken from reference TRBV7-2 and TRBJ2-3, reads GAGVSQSPSNKVTEKGKDVELRCDPISGHTALYWYRQSLGQGLEFLIYFQGNSAPDKSGLPSDRFSAERTGGSVSTLTIQRTQQEDSAVYLCASSSPTGGATDTQYFGPGTRLTVL.